The next 26 T cell receptor beta chains were all read from a single sample in a study of response to subunit inactivated influenza vaccine. TCRdb analysed the RT-PCR reads with MiXCR anew, one entry per CDR3 protein. The sample shows roughly 650,000 distinct CDR3 sequences, about a sixth of them seen only once. The sequenced sample was PBMCs from blood, obtained about 13 days after vaccination. The receptors were gathered from a man between 50 and 59 years old who received an inactivated influenza vaccine.

This clonotype has at least ten counts. The chain recombines TRBV5-1 with TRBJ2-2; no definite D call. Germline values: CDR1 SGHRS, CDR2 YFSETQ. Trimming took off 4 bases at V and 2 bases at J, with 12 bases between the two ends. The CDR3 contains 15 residues. This chain's CDR3 is CASSLRTLNTGELFF. For the CDR3, the DNA is TGCGCCAGCAGCCTGAGGACCCTAAACACCGGGGAGCTGTTTTTT.

The chain recombines TRBV29-1 with TRBJ2-2, with 8 bases lining up with TRBD2. The germline CDR1 and CDR2 sequences are SQVTM and ANQGSEA. The V segment lost 4 bases and the J segment 4 bases; nucleotides outside the gene matches: 2. The CDR3 is 13 amino acids. The CDR3: CSVATSGTGELFF. The CDR3 DNA follows: TGCAGCGTTGCCACTAGCGGCACCGGGGAGCTGTTTTTT.

The table lists this clonotype with a few counts. The rearrangement uses TRBV5-1 and TRBJ1-1; D perhaps matches TRBD1 (5 bases). The CDR3 runs to 14 residues. Trimming stripped 0 bases from V and 5 bases from J, with 11 bases between. Germline CDR1 is SGHRS and CDR2 is YFSETQ. CDR3 sequence: CASSLDPRGTEAFF. The CDR3 coding sequence is TGCGCCAGCAGCTTGGACCCAAGGGGTACTGAAGCTTTCTTT.

The chain joins TRBV7-9 to TRBJ1-5; D gene uncertain. V was pared by 2 bases and J by 12 bases, with 11 bases between. The CDR3 is 12 residues long. CDR1 and CDR2 from the germline V gene are SEHNR and FQNEAQ (reference sequence). The CDR3: CASSLLGGNQHF. CDR3 nucleotides: TGTGCCAGCAGCTTACTGGGAGGGAACCAGCATTTT.

A few counts support this clonotype. The chain carries TRBV24-1 and TRBJ2-1; TRBD2 matches at 16 bases. The CDR3 length is 16 residues. Germline V CDR1 and CDR2: KGHDR, SFDVKD. The ends lost 4 bases at V and 11 bases at J; junction bases unmatched: 7. The CDR3 sequence: CATSEPGTSGGVKQFF. CDR3 bases: TGTGCCACCAGTGAGCCCGGGACTAGCGGGGGGGTTAAGCAGTTCTTC.

This chain joins TRBV4-3 and TRBJ2-5, with D hard to call. Trimming stripped 0 bases from V and 4 bases from J, with 9 bases between. This CDR3 region has 14 residues. CDR1 and CDR2 (germline): LGHNA, YSLEER. CDR3 nucleotide sequence: TGCGCCAGCAGCCAAGATCTGGCGACAGAGACCCAGTACTTC. Protein product: CASSQDLATETQYF.

The J gene is TRBJ2-3, the V gene TRBV5-1; 9 nucleotides match TRBD2. The CDR3 runs to 14 residues. The ends lost 4 bases at V and 4 bases at J; junction bases unmatched: 4. The germline gives CDR1 SGHRS, CDR2 YFSETQ. The CDR3 sequence: CASSGSGGPDTQYF. In nucleotides, the CDR3 is TGCGCCAGCAGCGGAAGCGGGGGGCCAGATACGCAGTATTTT.

This rearrangement joins TRBV20-1 to TRBJ1-5; 9 bases match TRBD1. V shed 5 bases and J 5 bases; nucleotides not matched to a gene: 7. CDR1 DFQATT and CDR2 SNEGSKA come from the germline V gene (reference sequence). This CDR3 contains 14 residues. Here the CDR3 reads CSAYLRQGDQPQHF. The CDR3 DNA reads TGCAGTGCTTACCTCCGACAGGGGGATCAGCCCCAGCATTTT.

This clonotype has more than one count but fewer than ten. The chain couples TRBV29-1 to TRBJ2-3; 8 bases map to TRBD1. The CDR3 loop spans 14 amino acids. The junction had 5 bases not matched to a gene; V was cut back by 2 bases and J by 4 bases. Germline V gene data show CDR1 as SQVTM and CDR2 as ANQGSEA. The CDR3 reads CSVERAGGADTQYF. CDR3 in DNA: TGCAGCGTTGAAAGGGCAGGGGGCGCAGATACGCAGTATTTT.

This chain connects TRBV30 to TRBJ1-4; the D is unclear. Trimming stripped 0 bases from V and 5 bases from J, with 7 bases between. This CDR3 comprises 13 residues. Germline CDR1 reads GTSNPN; CDR2 reads SVGIG (reference sequence). The CDR3 coding sequence is TGTGCCTGGAGTGTTAACCTGAATGAAAAACTGTTTTTT. The encoded protein is CAWSVNLNEKLFF.

This clonotype was observed a handful of times. V gene TRBV28 combines with J gene TRBJ2-7; 11 bases are a match to TRBD2. V lost 4 bases to trimming and J lost 5 bases; unmatched junction nucleotides: 7. The CDR3 consists of 15 residues. The germline V gene encodes CDR1 MDHEN and CDR2 SYDVKM. The CDR3 DNA reads as TGTGCCAGCAGTTCATCGGGACTAGCGGTTAACGAGCAGTACTTC. Its protein product is CASSSSGLAVNEQYF. Full variable domain (remainder filled in from reference TRBV28 and TRBJ2-7): DVKVTQSSRYLVKRTGEKVFLECVQDMDHENMFWYRQDPGLGLRLIYFSYDVKMKEKGDIPEGYSVSREKKERFSLILESASTNQTSMYLCASSSSGLAVNEQYFGPGTRLTVT.

V gene TRBV29-1 combines with J gene TRBJ2-1, with a tentative D call TRBD1 (6 bases). Germline assignment: CDR1 SQVTM and CDR2 ANQGSEA. V lost 7 bases, J lost 9 bases, and 16 bases lay in between. The CDR3 sequence is 12 residues long. The CDR3 protein is CSADQGPGEQFF. CDR3 sequence (DNA): TGCAGCGCTGACCAGGGGCCGGGTGAGCAGTTCTTC.

The sample holds a few counts of this clonotype. The genes are TRBV6-5 and TRBJ1-6; no definite D call. The germline V gene has CDR1 MNHEY and CDR2 SVGAGI. The CDR3 is 15 amino acids. The ends were cut back, 0 bases at V and 10 bases at J, with 13 bases in the middle. CDR3 residues: CASSYSPGSESPLHF. The DNA for the CDR3 is TGTGCCAGCAGTTACTCTCCCGGATCAGAGTCACCCCTCCACTTT.

On this clonotype itself: Relative to the germline gene, one junction end is altered; a read error may explain this. The chain recombines TRBV5-1 with TRBJ2-3; 10 positions agree with TRBD1. CDR3 length: 17 amino acids. Germline V CDR1 and CDR2: SGHRS, YFSETQ. The CDR3 reads CDSSLPGQGQQGDTQYF. In nucleotides, the CDR3 is TGCGACAGCAGCTTACCGGGACAGGGGCAACAGGGGGATACGCAGTATTTT.

The chain is built from TRBV5-1 and TRBJ2-1; 9 bases are a match to TRBD1. This CDR3 has 17 residues. V lost 4 bases, J lost 1 base, and 9 bases stayed unmatched. The germline gives CDR1 SGHRS, CDR2 YFSETQ. The CDR3 nucleotides read TGCGCCAGCAGCAAAACCCCCGGGACAGGGTCCTACAATGAGCAGTTCTTC. Translation gives CASSKTPGTGSYNEQFF.

This clonotype was detected a few times. The chain recombines TRBV28 with TRBJ2-1; D could derive from TRBD1 or TRBD2 (7 bases each). CDR3 length: 17 residues. Trimming removed 2 bases from V and 6 bases from J, with 20 bases in between. Germline CDR1 reads MDHEN; CDR2 reads SYDVKM. The CDR3 loop is CASSLIRGGFYRNEQFF. CDR3 coding DNA: TGTGCCAGCAGTTTAATCAGGGGGGGCTTTTATCGCAATGAGCAGTTCTTC.

Relative to its sample, this clonotype is medium-sized. This chain joins TRBV12-3 or TRBV12-4 and TRBJ2-7, with 12 bases aligning to TRBD1. CDR3 length: 14 amino acids. V dropped 6 bases and J dropped 4; count of bases not matched to a gene: 4. Here the CDR3 reads CASRGQGAGYEQYF. CDR3 DNA: TGTGCCAGCAGGGGACAGGGGGCGGGGTACGAGCAGTACTTC.

This chain joins TRBV24-1 and TRBJ2-1; D is possibly TRBD1 (6 bases). The CDR3 spans 16 residues. CDR1 is KGHDR and CDR2 is SFDVKD in the germline V gene. V lost 1 base to trimming and J lost 6 bases, with 15 bases between them. The CDR3 sequence is CATSDFAAGEGNEQFF. The CDR3 DNA reads as TGTGCCACCAGTGATTTTGCGGCAGGGGAAGGCAATGAGCAGTTCTTC.

A few counts support this clonotype. The rearrangement uses TRBV7-2 and TRBJ1-4; no reliable D call. V was trimmed by 0 bases and J by 5 bases, leaving 7 bases between them. The CDR3 is 14 amino acids. CDR1 is SGHTA, CDR2 FQGNSA, per germline. Here the CDR3 DNA reads TGTGCCAGCAGCTTAGCACGGGAGAATGAAAAACTGTTTTTT. Its translation is CASSLARENEKLFF.

The V call is TRBV10-3, the J call TRBJ2-7, with D perhaps assigned TRBD1 or TRBD2 (5 bases each). The V gene's germline CDR1 is ENHRY and CDR2 SYGVKD. Deletions cut 0 bases from V and 3 bases from J, with 9 bases between. The CDR3 covers 14 residues. CDR3 nucleotides: TGTGCCATCAGTGAGTCCGGGACCCACTACGAGCAGTACTTC. This translates into CAISESGTHYEQYF.

This chain uses TRBV3-1 with TRBJ2-7; TRBD1 or TRBD2 may be the D gene (6 bases each). V was shortened by 4 bases and J by 7 bases, with 20 bases between the two germline ends. The CDR3 loop spans 15 amino acids. The germline V gene encodes CDR1 LGHDT and CDR2 YNNKEL (reference sequence). CDR3 in amino acids: CASSRGQIPAGEQYF. DNA of the CDR3: TGTGCCAGCAGCCGGGGACAAATCCCGGCGGGAGAGCAGTACTTC.

This clonotype was counted between two and nine times. This chain connects TRBV7-6 to TRBJ2-7; either TRBD1 or TRBD2 may fit D (5 bases each). The V end lost 1 base, the J end lost 2 bases, and 12 bases lay between the germline ends. CDR1 is SGHVS, CDR2 FNYEAQ, per germline. The CDR3 runs 15 residues. The chain's CDR3 is CASSLEWDGAYEQYF. DNA for the CDR3: TGTGCCAGCAGCTTAGAGTGGGACGGTGCCTACGAGCAGTACTTC.

V is TRBV20-1 and J is TRBJ2-5, with D tentatively TRBD1 (6 bases). CDR1 and CDR2 from the germline V gene are DFQATT and SNEGSKA (reference sequence). This CDR3 is 15 amino acids long. Deletions cut 1 base from V and 1 base from J, with 13 bases between. DNA for the CDR3: TGCAGTGCTAGAGCCGGACAGAGATTCCAAGAGACCCAGTACTTC. This codes for CSARAGQRFQETQYF.

V and J are TRBV5-1 and TRBJ2-5; possible D gene TRBD1, 6 bases. CDR3 length: 13 amino acids. CDR1 and CDR2 from the germline V gene are SGHRS and YFSETQ. V lost 5 bases, J lost 2 bases, and 10 bases lay in between. CDR3 nucleotide sequence: TGCGCCAGCAGAGGGGGACAACAAGAGACCCAGTACTTC. This encodes CASRGGQQETQYF.

The CDR3 DNA follows: TGCGCCAGCAGCTCAGGACTAGCCCCGGGGAATGAGCAGTTCTTC. This sequence encodes CASSSGLAPGNEQFF. J is TRBJ2-1 and V is TRBV4-3; 8 bases agree with TRBD2. V dropped 5 bases and J dropped 7; count of bases not matched to a gene: 10. Germline V gene sequence: CDR1 LGHNA, CDR2 YSLEER. The CDR3 contains 15 residues.

The rearrangement links TRBV5-1 to TRBJ1-1; possibly TRBD1 for D (5 bases). With 7 bases removed from V and 6 bases from J, the gap between germline ends came to 16 bases. The CDR3 length is 13 residues. Germline CDR1 and CDR2: SGHRS and YFSETQ. The CDR3 DNA reads TGCGCCAGCGGCTCGGAGGGGACTGCTGAAGCTTTCTTT. This translates into CASGSEGTAEAFF.